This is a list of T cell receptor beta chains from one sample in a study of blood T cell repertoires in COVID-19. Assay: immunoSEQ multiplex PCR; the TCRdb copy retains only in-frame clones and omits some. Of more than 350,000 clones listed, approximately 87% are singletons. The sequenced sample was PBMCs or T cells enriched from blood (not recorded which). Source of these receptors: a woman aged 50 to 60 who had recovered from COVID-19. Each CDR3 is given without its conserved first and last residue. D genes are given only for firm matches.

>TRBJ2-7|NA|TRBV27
ASSPTYSSYEQY
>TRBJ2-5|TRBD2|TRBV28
ASSLWGLHQETQY
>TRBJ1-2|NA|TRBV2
ASSVHASGYT
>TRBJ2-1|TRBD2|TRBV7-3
ASSLTSSGGAYEQF
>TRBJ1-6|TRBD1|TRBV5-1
ASSRNRGQFNSPLH
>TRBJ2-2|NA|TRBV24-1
ATSDPSQKSGSSGELF
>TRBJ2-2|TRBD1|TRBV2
ASRGQGPTGELF
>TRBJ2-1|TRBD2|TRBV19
ASSISGLATNEQF
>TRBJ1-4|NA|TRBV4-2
ASSQDAATQRNEKLF
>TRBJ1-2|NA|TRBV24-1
ATSDLSESYT
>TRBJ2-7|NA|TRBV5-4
ASSSSSYEQY
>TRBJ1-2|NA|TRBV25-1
ASAGQTYGYT
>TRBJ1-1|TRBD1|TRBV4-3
ASSQYRQGNTEAF
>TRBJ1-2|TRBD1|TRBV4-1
ASSPRGQQLSGYT
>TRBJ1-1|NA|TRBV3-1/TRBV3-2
ASSQEQIMNTEAF
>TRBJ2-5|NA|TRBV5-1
ASDPRGNLETQY
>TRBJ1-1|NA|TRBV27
ASSLGVEAAEAF
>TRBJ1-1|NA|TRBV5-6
ASSLVNAGRLRNTEAF
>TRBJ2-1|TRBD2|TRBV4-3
ASSPRLAGVYNEQF
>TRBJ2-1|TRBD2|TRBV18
ASSKGTGGASDEQF
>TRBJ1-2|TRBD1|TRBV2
ASRTMTGGGSGYT
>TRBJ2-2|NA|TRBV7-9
ASSSGLLPTGELF
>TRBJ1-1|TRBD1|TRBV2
ASSDPGQLNTEAF
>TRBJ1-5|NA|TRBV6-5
ASNHFPRVPQH
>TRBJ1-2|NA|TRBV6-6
ASAPGGSRYGYT
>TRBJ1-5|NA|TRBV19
ASKKGWADSNQPQH
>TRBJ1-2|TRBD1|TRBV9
ASSGGDRVNYGYT
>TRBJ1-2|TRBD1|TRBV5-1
ASSWDSDIGYT
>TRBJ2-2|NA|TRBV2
ASSEVGVTGELF
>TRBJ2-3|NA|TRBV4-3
ASSQVSGDYWDTQY
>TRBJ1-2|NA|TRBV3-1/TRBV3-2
ASSQDRLVAGEIYGYT
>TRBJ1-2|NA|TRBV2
ASSDSEYYGYT
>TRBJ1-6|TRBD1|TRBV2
ASSEETGASYNSPLH
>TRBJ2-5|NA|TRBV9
ASSVGTVKETQY
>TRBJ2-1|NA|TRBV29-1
SVARGSGSYNEQF